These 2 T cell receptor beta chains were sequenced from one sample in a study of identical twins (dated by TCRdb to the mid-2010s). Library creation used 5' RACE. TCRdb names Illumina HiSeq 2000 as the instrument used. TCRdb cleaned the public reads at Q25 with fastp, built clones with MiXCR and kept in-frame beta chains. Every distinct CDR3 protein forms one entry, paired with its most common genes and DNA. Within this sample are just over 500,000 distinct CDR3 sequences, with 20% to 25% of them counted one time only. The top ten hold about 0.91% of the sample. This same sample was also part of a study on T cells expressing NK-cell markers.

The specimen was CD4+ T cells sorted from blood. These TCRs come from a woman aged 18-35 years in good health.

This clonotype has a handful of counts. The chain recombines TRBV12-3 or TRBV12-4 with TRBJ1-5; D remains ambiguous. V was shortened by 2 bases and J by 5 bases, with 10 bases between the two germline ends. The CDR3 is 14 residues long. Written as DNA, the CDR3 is TGTGCCAGCAGTTTATGGGGTGGAGATCAGCCCCAGCATTTT. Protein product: CASSLWGGDQPQHF.

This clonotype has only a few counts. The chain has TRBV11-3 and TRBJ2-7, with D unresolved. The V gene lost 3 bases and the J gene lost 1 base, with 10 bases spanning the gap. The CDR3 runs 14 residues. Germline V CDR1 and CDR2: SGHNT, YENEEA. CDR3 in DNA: TGTGCCAGCAGCTTGGATCTTCCGTCCTACGAGCAGTACTTC. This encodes CASSLDLPSYEQYF.